A single sample gave rise to the 20 T cell receptor beta chains below, sequenced in a study of graft-versus-host responses after intestinal transplantation. Clones were read by immunoSEQ multiplex PCR, and TCRdb kept only the in-frame ones, dropping some. The sample includes 33,000 or so clones, around 94% seen only once; the top ten take less than 0.85%. Material: PBMCs, obtained 16 days after intestinal transplant. These receptors were obtained from a human patient who received an intestinal transplant, so some T cells may come from the graft donor.

The CDR3 sequence is CASSQDIRGWVTEAFF. The CDR3 nucleotides read TGCGCCAGCAGCCAAGACATTAGGGGCTGGGTCACTGAAGCTTTCTTT. The V and J genes are TRBV4-3 and TRBJ1-1; possibly TRBD1 for D (5 bases). CDR1 is LGHNA and CDR2 is YSLEER in the germline V gene. The V end lost 0 bases, the J end lost 4 bases, and 15 bases lay between the germline ends. This CDR3 is built from 16 residues.

The V and J genes are TRBV27 and TRBJ1-1; D is unclear. The V end lost 2 bases, the J end lost 1 base, and 5 bases lay between the germline ends. This CDR3 is 13 amino acids long. CDR1 MNHEY and CDR2 SMNVEV come from the germline V gene (reference sequence). In nucleotides, the CDR3 is TGTGCCAGCAGTTTAGGCAGGAACACTGAAGCTTTCTTT. It is translated as CASSLGRNTEAFF.

The rearrangement joins TRBV27 to TRBJ1-1; 9 positions match TRBD1. Trimming took 4 bases from V and 5 from J; bases not matched to a gene: 8. CDR1 and CDR2 (germline): MNHEY, SMNVEV (reference sequence). The CDR3 spans 15 residues. The CDR3 loop is CASSSIGTGWTEAFF. In DNA, the CDR3 is TGTGCCAGCAGTTCTATCGGGACAGGGTGGACTGAAGCTTTCTTT.

The chain is built from TRBV6-5 and TRBJ2-7; D uncertain. The CDR3 runs to 13 residues. Germline V lookup: CDR1 MNHEY, CDR2 SVGAGI. Trimming took off 2 bases at V and 5 bases at J, with 10 bases between the two ends. The CDR3 loop reads CASSYSWANEQYF. DNA for the CDR3: TGTGCCAGCAGTTACAGCTGGGCCAACGAGCAGTACTTC.

The chain uses TRBV7-8 and TRBJ1-4, with 9 nucleotides matching TRBD1. V lost 4 bases, J lost 8 bases, and 8 bases stayed unmatched. The CDR3 loop spans 15 amino acids. CDR1 is SGHVS and CDR2 is FQNEAQ in the germline V gene. CDR3 protein: CASSSRWDREEKLFF. CDR3 DNA: TGTGCCAGCAGCTCACGTTGGGACAGGGAGGAAAAACTGTTTTTT. Supplemented by reference TRBV7-8 and TRBJ1-4, the full variable domain reads GAGVSQSPRYKVAKRGQDVALRCDPISGHVSLFWYQQALGQGPEFLTYFQNEAQLDKSGLPSDRFFAERPEGSVSTLKIQRTQQEDSAVYLCASSSRWDREEKLFFGSGTQLSVL.

J is TRBJ2-5 and V is TRBV11-3, with D perhaps matching TRBD2 (6 bases). Germline CDR1 reads SGHNT; CDR2 reads YENEEA. The CDR3 covers 12 residues. The V and J ends lost 5 bases and 11 bases respectively, with 15 bases between them. Here the CDR3 reads CASSPRSGEQYF. The CDR3 DNA sequence: TGTGCCAGCAGCCCTCGCTCGGGGGAGCAGTACTTC.

The rearrangement uses TRBV28 and TRBJ2-5, with 8 bases fitting TRBD2. V was pared by 5 bases and J by 1 base, with 12 bases of the junction left unmatched. Germline assignment: CDR1 MDHEN and CDR2 SYDVKM. This CDR3 spans 17 amino acids. The CDR3 loop is CASSTRGLGGGQETQYF. The CDR3 DNA follows: TGTGCCAGCAGTACCCGGGGACTAGGAGGGGGCCAAGAGACCCAGTACTTC.

This rearrangement joins TRBV4-3 to TRBJ2-5; D perhaps matches TRBD1 (6 bases). Germline CDR1 and CDR2: LGHNA and YSLEER. The CDR3 extends over 15 amino acids. V lost 0 bases and J lost 7, with 15 bases in between. The CDR3 bases are TGCGCCAGCAGCCAAGATCCCGGGACCAGGGGGACCCAGTACTTC. Its translation is CASSQDPGTRGTQYF.

The V gene is TRBV4-1, the J gene TRBJ1-3; 10 bases match TRBD1. The germline gives CDR1 MGHRA, CDR2 YSYEKL. J gave up 4 bases and V 3 bases, and 3 bases lay outside the gene matches. This CDR3 has 15 amino acids. The CDR3 sequence: CASSQTGGAGNTIYF. The CDR3 DNA reads TGCGCCAGCAGCCAGACAGGGGGCGCGGGAAACACCATATATTTT.

V gene TRBV5-4 combines with J gene TRBJ2-1, with 7 bases matching TRBD2. Germline CDR1 reads SGHNT; CDR2 reads YYREEE (reference sequence). The CDR3 has 18 residues. After removal of 4 bases from V and 4 bases from J, the junction contained 17 bases not matched to a gene. Written as DNA, the CDR3 is TGTGCCAGCAGCCGGGGGTTGGGGCGGGAGTTTGGTTACAATGAGCAGTTCTTC. This translates into CASSRGLGREFGYNEQFF.

The CDR3 nucleotides read TGTGCCAGCAGCCGTACGGTTCTCGGAAACACCATATATTTT. The encoded protein is CASSRTVLGNTIYF. The rearrangement uses TRBV5-6 and TRBJ1-3; no definite D call. The CDR3 spans 14 residues. Germline CDR1 and CDR2: SGHDT and YYEEEE. V dropped 4 bases and J dropped 4 bases, with 12 bases sitting between them.

This chain uses TRBV4-1 with TRBJ2-2; possible D gene TRBD1, 6 bases. The germline V gene has CDR1 MGHRA and CDR2 YSYEKL. V lost 4 bases and J lost 8, with 17 bases in between. The CDR3 contains 15 residues. In DNA form, the CDR3 reads TGCGCCAGCAGCCTAAGGGCACAGGGTGAAGGGGAGCTGTTTTTT. This encodes CASSLRAQGEGELFF.

This chain joins TRBV7-3 and TRBJ2-1, with TRBD2 as a possible D gene (6 bases). This CDR3 spans 16 amino acids. The V gene lost 0 bases and the J gene lost 3 bases, with 12 bases spanning the gap. Germline CDR1 SGHTA, CDR2 FQGTGA. The CDR3 DNA follows: TGTGCCAGCAGCTTAACTCGGGAGAGGGGCTACAATGAGCAGTTCTTC. Protein: CASSLTRERGYNEQFF.

The chain joins TRBV7-6 to TRBJ1-5; D gene ambiguous. V shed 5 bases and J shed 4 bases, with 6 bases lying between them. The CDR3 is 12 residues long. The germline V gene encodes CDR1 SGHVS and CDR2 FNYEAQ. The DNA of the CDR3 is TGTGCCAGCAGCGGCCGTAATCAGCCCCAGCATTTT. Its protein product is CASSGRNQPQHF.

J is TRBJ2-1 and V is TRBV7-9, with D unresolved. Looked up from germline, CDR1 is SEHNR and CDR2 is FQNEAQ (reference sequence). V was shortened by 2 bases and J by 7 bases, with 12 bases between the two germline ends. The CDR3 extends over 14 amino acids. CDR3 in DNA: TGTGCCAGCAGCTTACCTGCCACAGCGAATGAGCAGTTCTTC. Encoded protein: CASSLPATANEQFF.

The chain links TRBV6-5 to TRBJ2-7; D not certain. Germline V gene data show CDR1 as MNHEY and CDR2 as SVGAGI. CDR3 size: 14 residues. Trimming pared 6 bases from V and 6 bases from J, leaving 18 bases between. CDR3 protein: CASSPLSSRAEQYF. CDR3 in DNA: TGTGCCAGCAGCCCCCTGTCCTCTCGTGCCGAGCAGTACTTC.

This clone was detected once. The chain recombines TRBV4-1 with TRBJ1-1; weak D call: TRBD1 (5 bases). Germline CDR1 and CDR2: MGHRA and YSYEKL. V gave up 5 bases and J gave up 0 bases, with 10 bases separating them. The CDR3 has 14 amino acids. This CDR3 reads CASSASTVNTEAFF. The CDR3 DNA sequence: TGCGCCAGCAGCGCCTCGACAGTGAACACTGAAGCTTTCTTT.

V and J are TRBV11-3 and TRBJ2-1; 9 nucleotides align to TRBD2. The CDR3 loop spans 17 amino acids. The germline CDR1 and CDR2 sequences are SGHNT and YENEEA. V dropped 5 bases and J dropped 10; count of bases not matched to a gene: 18. The CDR3 reads CASSGQPGTSPHGEQFF. As DNA, the CDR3 is TGTGCCAGCAGCGGACAACCCGGGACTAGCCCCCACGGAGAGCAGTTCTTC.

The CDR3 loop reads CASSLEGQGFRVYGYTF. The CDR3 DNA follows: TGTGCCAGCAGCTTAGAGGGACAGGGTTTTAGGGTTTATGGCTACACCTTC. The genes are TRBV7-2 and TRBJ1-2, with 9 bases fitting TRBD1. V gave up 1 base and J gave up 5 bases; unmatched junction bases: 11. CDR1 is SGHTA, CDR2 FQGNSA, per germline. This CDR3 region has 17 residues. The full variable domain, in which reference TRBV7-2 and TRBJ1-2 provide the parts outside the CDR3, is GAGVSQSPSNKVTEKGKDVELRCDPISGHTALYWYRQSLGQGLEFLIYFQGNSAPDKSGLPSDRFSAERTGGSVSTLTIQRTQQEDSAVYLCASSLEGQGFRVYGYTFGSGTRLTVV.

The CDR3 sequence is CASSLEWGAPTRNTIYF. Here the CDR3 DNA reads TGTGCCAGCAGCTTGGAATGGGGGGCCCCGACGAGAAACACCATATATTTT. The gene calls are TRBV5-4 and TRBJ1-3; the D gene is possibly TRBD1 (6 bases). This CDR3 has 17 residues. V was cut by 0 bases and J by 5 bases, with 18 bases left in between. Germline V lookup: CDR1 SGHNT, CDR2 YYREEE (reference sequence).